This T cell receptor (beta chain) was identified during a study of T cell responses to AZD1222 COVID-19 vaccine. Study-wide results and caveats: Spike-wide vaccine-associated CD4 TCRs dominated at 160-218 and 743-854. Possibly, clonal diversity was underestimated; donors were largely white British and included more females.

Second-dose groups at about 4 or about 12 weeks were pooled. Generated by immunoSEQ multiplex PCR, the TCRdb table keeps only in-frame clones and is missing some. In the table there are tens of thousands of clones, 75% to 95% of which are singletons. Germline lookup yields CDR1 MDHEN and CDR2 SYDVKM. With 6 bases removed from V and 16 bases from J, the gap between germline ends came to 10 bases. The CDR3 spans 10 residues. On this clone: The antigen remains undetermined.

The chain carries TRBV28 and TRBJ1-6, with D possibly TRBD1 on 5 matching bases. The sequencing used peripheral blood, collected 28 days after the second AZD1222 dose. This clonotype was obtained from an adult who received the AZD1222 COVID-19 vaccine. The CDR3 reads CASRDMILHF. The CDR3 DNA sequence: TGTGCCAGCAGGGACATGATTCTCCACTTT. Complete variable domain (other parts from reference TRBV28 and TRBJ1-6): DVKVTQSSRYLVKRTGEKVFLECVQDMDHENMFWYRQDPGLGLRLIYFSYDVKMKEKGDIPEGYSVSREKKERFSLILESASTNQTSMYLCASRDMILHFGNGTRLTVT.